This T cell receptor (beta chain) was retrieved from a study of Ad26.COV2.S vaccination and SARS-CoV-2 variants. Study background: Participants got Ad26.COV2.S intramuscularly, once or twice 56 days apart. Study-wide results and limits: Reportedly, after vaccination the spike-specific CD8+ and CD4+ T cell responses displayed substantial breadth.

The protocol was immunoSEQ multiplex PCR, while the TCRdb copy is restricted to in-frame clones and leaves out a portion. The sample has approximately 300,000 clones, about 82% seen once. Treatment reported: 19 received Ad26.COV2.S at low or high dose, single or two shots; several received placebo; per-sample allocation not given. Samples were taken on day 63 after the first vaccine or placebo injection. Concerning this clone: Antigen specificity is unknown.

V was pared by 3 bases and J by 0 bases, with 5 bases of the junction left unmatched. The CDR3 covers 16 residues. Germline-derived CDR1 and CDR2 are SGDLS and YYNGEE. The source was peripheral blood, collected in a trial of Ad26.COV2.S vaccine versus placebo. The chain joins TRBV9 to TRBJ2-7, with 11 bases that match TRBD1. The source is a person between 18 and 60 years old who received the Ad26.COV2.S COVID-19 vaccine or a placebo. The CDR3 loop reads CASSAEDRGPSYEQYF. The DNA of the CDR3 is TGTGCCAGCAGCGCTGAGGACAGGGGGCCCTCCTACGAGCAGTACTTC.